A selection of T cell receptor beta chains follows, all from one sample in a study of blood T cell repertoires in COVID-19. Only in-frame clones appear in the TCRdb table, and some are missing; sequencing was by immunoSEQ multiplex PCR. Here the sample spans roughly 28,000 clones, around four fifths being singletons. Material: peripheral blood. The receptors were sampled from a woman in her seventies with active or convalescent COVID-19. CDR3s leave out the opening cysteine and the closing phenylalanine or tryptophan. Each record gives: CDR3 length, J gene, D gene, V gene, CDR3 protein. The D gene is left open where the match is weak.

CDR3 length: 14
J gene: TRBJ1-5
D gene: -
V gene: TRBV10-3
CDR3 protein: AISEQAAGSNQPQH

CDR3 length: 14
J gene: TRBJ2-7
D gene: TRBD2
V gene: TRBV5-1
CDR3 protein: ASSLGPSGGRYEQY

CDR3 length: 12
J gene: TRBJ1-1
D gene: TRBD1
V gene: TRBV7-2
CDR3 protein: ASNRDRQNTEAF

CDR3 length: 14
J gene: TRBJ2-1
D gene: TRBD1
V gene: TRBV19
CDR3 protein: ASKWTGGSSYNEQF

CDR3 length: 12
J gene: TRBJ1-6
D gene: TRBD1
V gene: TRBV11-2
CDR3 protein: ASSLTGNQSPLH

CDR3 length: 11
J gene: TRBJ1-2
D gene: -
V gene: TRBV19
CDR3 protein: ASSIGGNYGYT

CDR3 length: 11
J gene: TRBJ1-1
D gene: -
V gene: TRBV4-3
CDR3 protein: ASSPYTDGGAF

CDR3 length: 12
J gene: TRBJ2-7
D gene: -
V gene: TRBV9
CDR3 protein: ASSVDPGSYEQY

CDR3 length: 13
J gene: TRBJ1-1
D gene: -
V gene: TRBV28
CDR3 protein: ASSLPKSELTEAF

CDR3 length: 13
J gene: TRBJ2-5
D gene: -
V gene: TRBV7-7
CDR3 protein: ASSLLGGPGETQY

CDR3 length: 12
J gene: TRBJ1-1
D gene: -
V gene: TRBV15
CDR3 protein: ATSIGTLNTEAF

CDR3 length: 14
J gene: TRBJ2-1
D gene: TRBD2
V gene: TRBV6-5
CDR3 protein: ASSYSSGGPGYEQF

CDR3 length: 15
J gene: TRBJ2-1
D gene: TRBD1
V gene: TRBV11-2
CDR3 protein: ASSAPQGQYAYNEQF

CDR3 length: 12
J gene: TRBJ2-1
D gene: -
V gene: TRBV29-1
CDR3 protein: SAQESGTYNEQF

CDR3 length: 10
J gene: TRBJ1-2
D gene: -
V gene: TRBV24-1
CDR3 protein: ATVGGSYGYT

CDR3 length: 13
J gene: TRBJ1-6
D gene: TRBD1
V gene: TRBV5-8
CDR3 protein: ASSLAGTGVSPLH

CDR3 length: 13
J gene: TRBJ1-2
D gene: -
V gene: TRBV9
CDR3 protein: ASSVEAGGLSGYT

CDR3 length: 12
J gene: TRBJ1-6
D gene: TRBD1
V gene: TRBV11-2
CDR3 protein: ASRTTGRDSPLH

CDR3 length: 15
J gene: TRBJ2-1
D gene: TRBD2
V gene: TRBV2
CDR3 protein: ASSAGPGRAFSHEQF

CDR3 length: 12
J gene: TRBJ1-2
D gene: -
V gene: TRBV6-6
CDR3 protein: ASSLEQASYGYT

CDR3 length: 15
J gene: TRBJ2-1
D gene: -
V gene: TRBV19
CDR3 protein: ASTSGGTSGSGSEQF

CDR3 length: 11
J gene: TRBJ1-1
D gene: -
V gene: TRBV11-3
CDR3 protein: ASSLAGYGEAF

CDR3 length: 9
J gene: TRBJ2-7
D gene: -
V gene: TRBV7-2
CDR3 protein: ASSSTFEQY

CDR3 length: 13
J gene: TRBJ1-2
D gene: TRBD1
V gene: TRBV4-2
CDR3 protein: ASSQDGQGGYGYT

CDR3 length: 16
J gene: TRBJ2-1
D gene: TRBD2
V gene: TRBV29-1
CDR3 protein: SVEDLSGLAGVYNEQF

CDR3 length: 12
J gene: TRBJ1-2
D gene: -
V gene: TRBV9
CDR3 protein: ASSVLTRAGGYT

CDR3 length: 12
J gene: TRBJ2-2
D gene: -
V gene: TRBV19
CDR3 protein: ASRSGLQTGELF

CDR3 length: 13
J gene: TRBJ1-1
D gene: TRBD1
V gene: TRBV18
CDR3 protein: ASSPRTGESTEAF

CDR3 length: 15
J gene: TRBJ2-2
D gene: -
V gene: TRBV19
CDR3 protein: ASRTLRRDMNTGELF

CDR3 length: 13
J gene: TRBJ1-1
D gene: -
V gene: TRBV6-2/TRBV6-3
CDR3 protein: ASSYEARGTTEAF

CDR3 length: 12
J gene: TRBJ1-2
D gene: -
V gene: TRBV24-1
CDR3 protein: ATSDPYRVDGYT

CDR3 length: 12
J gene: TRBJ2-7
D gene: TRBD2
V gene: TRBV20-1
CDR3 protein: SASRLAGAYEQY

CDR3 length: 13
J gene: TRBJ1-6
D gene: TRBD1
V gene: TRBV6-2/TRBV6-3
CDR3 protein: ASSYSQGAGSPLH

CDR3 length: 13
J gene: TRBJ1-5
D gene: TRBD1
V gene: TRBV7-2
CDR3 protein: ASSRDRVPDQPQH

CDR3 length: 13
J gene: TRBJ1-2
D gene: TRBD1
V gene: TRBV7-9
CDR3 protein: ASSLAQGGFYGYT

CDR3 length: 12
J gene: TRBJ1-1
D gene: -
V gene: TRBV7-2
CDR3 protein: ASSLGPGNTEAF

CDR3 length: 13
J gene: TRBJ2-1
D gene: TRBD2
V gene: TRBV5-6
CDR3 protein: ASSRGLAAWDEQF

CDR3 length: 12
J gene: TRBJ1-2
D gene: -
V gene: TRBV28
CDR3 protein: ASSVTGRNYGYT

CDR3 length: 10
J gene: TRBJ1-2
D gene: -
V gene: TRBV30
CDR3 protein: AWKGRDYGYT

CDR3 length: 13
J gene: TRBJ1-5
D gene: -
V gene: TRBV6-5
CDR3 protein: ASSRGRNSNQPQH

CDR3 length: 13
J gene: TRBJ2-1
D gene: TRBD2
V gene: TRBV11-2
CDR3 protein: ASSLTSSPTLWQF

CDR3 length: 12
J gene: TRBJ1-2
D gene: -
V gene: TRBV5-1
CDR3 protein: ASSIVDRNYGYT

CDR3 length: 14
J gene: TRBJ2-5
D gene: TRBD1
V gene: TRBV15
CDR3 protein: ATSPGQGAPKETQY

CDR3 length: 12
J gene: TRBJ2-7
D gene: TRBD1
V gene: TRBV28
CDR3 protein: ASSPQGTSYEQY

CDR3 length: 12
J gene: TRBJ1-4
D gene: TRBD1
V gene: TRBV24-1
CDR3 protein: ATSDPGTAEKLF

CDR3 length: 13
J gene: TRBJ2-7
D gene: -
V gene: TRBV28
CDR3 protein: ASSLQSDYPYEQY

CDR3 length: 14
J gene: TRBJ2-7
D gene: -
V gene: TRBV12-5
CDR3 protein: ATRTGTPFRGSEQY

CDR3 length: 11
J gene: TRBJ1-2
D gene: TRBD1
V gene: TRBV3-1/TRBV3-2
CDR3 protein: ASSLYGTGRYT

CDR3 length: 11
J gene: TRBJ2-1
D gene: -
V gene: TRBV6-5
CDR3 protein: ASSYGLADEQF